The clone carrying this T cell receptor beta chain was counted many times. Its antigen is unidentified. The sample comes from a study of Graves' ophthalmopathy and Graves' hyperthyroidism. The CDR3 totals 15 residues. V was cut by 1 base and J by 8 bases, with 17 bases left in between. The authors amplified TCR beta CDR3 regions from RNA transcripts. First-round RT-PCR with HTBI primers preceded a second-round multiplex PCR. TCRdb re-called the multiplex PCR reads with MiXCR, one entry per CDR3 protein. The sample lists hundreds of thousands of distinct CDR3 sequences; roughly 21% were seen once. Study conclusions and caveats: From stable hyperthyroidism, ophthalmopathy was separated by a 13-signature model with 85% to 90% sensitivity and approximately 81% specificity.

This chain connects TRBV12-3 or TRBV12-4 to TRBJ1-2; D is perhaps TRBD1 (6 bases). Input material: peripheral blood. The TCR sequence derives from a woman in her fifties or sixties with Graves' ophthalmopathy. CDR3 in amino acids: CASSLGGSGVRGYTF. In DNA, the CDR3 is TGTGCCAGCAGTTTAGGGGGTTCAGGGGTGAGGGGCTACACCTTC.